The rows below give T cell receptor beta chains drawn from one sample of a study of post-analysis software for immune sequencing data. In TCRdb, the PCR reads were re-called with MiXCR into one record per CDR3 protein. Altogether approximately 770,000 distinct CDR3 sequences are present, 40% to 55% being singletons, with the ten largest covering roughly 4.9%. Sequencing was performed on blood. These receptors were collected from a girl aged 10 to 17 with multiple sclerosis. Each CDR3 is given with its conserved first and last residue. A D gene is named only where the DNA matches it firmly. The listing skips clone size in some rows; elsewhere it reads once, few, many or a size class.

DNA: TGTGCCATCAGTGACCAAATGGGGACCCAGTACTTC
CDR3: CAISDQMGTQYF
size: .
D: .
J: TRBJ2-5
V: TRBV10-3

DNA: TGCGCCAGCAGCCCCACTAGCGCGAACACCGGGGAGCTGTTTTTT
CDR3: CASSPTSANTGELFF
size: few
D: TRBD2
J: TRBJ2-2
V: TRBV5-1

DNA: TGCAGCGTTGGCGTGGTTACAATCTACAATGAGCAGTTCTTC
CDR3: CSVGVVTIYNEQFF
size: .
D: .
J: TRBJ2-1
V: TRBV29-1

DNA: TGCAGTGCTCCACTAGCGGGAGTTAGGGATGAGCAGTTCTTC
CDR3: CSAPLAGVRDEQFF
size: .
D: TRBD2
J: TRBJ2-1
V: TRBV20-1

DNA: TGCAGTGCCCGCGGTTCGCGGGGCTACAATGAGCAGTTCTTC
CDR3: CSARGSRGYNEQFF
size: .
D: .
J: TRBJ2-1
V: TRBV20-1

DNA: TGTGCCAGCAGCCGTGCGTGGGGCACTGAAGCTTTCTTT
CDR3: CASSRAWGTEAFF
size: once
D: .
J: TRBJ1-1
V: TRBV14

DNA: TGTGCCAGCAGCCCCCTCGCTAGCGGGACATACGAGCAGTACTTC
CDR3: CASSPLASGTYEQYF
size: .
D: TRBD2
J: TRBJ2-7
V: TRBV7-2

DNA: TGTGCCATCAGTGATGGACTAGCGGGAGTCCACAATGAGCAGTTCTTC
CDR3: CAISDGLAGVHNEQFF
size: once
D: TRBD2
J: TRBJ2-1
V: TRBV10-3

DNA: TGCGGTGCCCATCTAGGACAGGGGGGCTATGGCTACACCTTC
CDR3: CGAHLGQGGYGYTF
size: .
D: TRBD1
J: TRBJ1-2
V: TRBV20-1

DNA: TGTGCCAGCACCCCTCCCGGTATTAGCGGGGGAGCTGAGCAGTTCTTC
CDR3: CASTPPGISGGAEQFF
size: few
D: TRBD2
J: TRBJ2-1
V: TRBV6-6

DNA: TGCAGTGCCAAACAACCGGGACTAGCGGGTTACAATGAGCAGTTCTTC
CDR3: CSAKQPGLAGYNEQFF
size: .
D: TRBD2
J: TRBJ2-1
V: TRBV20-1

DNA: TGCAGTGCCCTGCTAGCGGGACAGTTCTTC
CDR3: CSALLAGQFF
size: .
D: TRBD2
J: TRBJ2-1
V: TRBV20-1